This entry concerns a single TCR beta chain. The target antigen is unknown. Being one base from a much bigger clone, this may be a read error. The data were taken from a study of tumor-infiltrating lymphocytes in primary liver carcinoma. Turning to the study itself: Between about 4 and 11 cm across, the tumors were all of stage T1-T3 N0M0. Findings and limits, study-wide: With p = 0.039, the top-250-clone fraction in tumors significantly exceeded that in blood. Compared with tumor region pairs, tumor-adjacent and tumor-blood pairs overlapped less.

The study co-extracted DNA and RNA from around 20-30 mg of unsorted bulk tissue. Primary liver carcinomas in the patients were surgically resected. The input was around 530 ng total RNA; TCR beta cDNA was made from it with a constant-region primer. Three nested multiplex PCR rounds, a slightly modified ARM-PCR, produced the libraries for TCR beta. Primers for the first two PCR rounds were TRBV1-TRBV30 forward primers and a C-beta reverse primer (about 9 cycles per round). TCRdb called the multiplex PCR reads again in MiXCR, with one record for every CDR3 protein. In the table there are roughly 80,000 distinct CDR3 sequences, roughly 69% of which are singletons. The CDR3 consists of 14 residues. The V gene's germline CDR1 is MNHEY and CDR2 SVGEGT.

Sequencing was carried out using tumor-adjacent normal liver tissue. This chain connects TRBV6-2 or TRBV6-3 to TRBJ2-1, with 11 nucleotides matching TRBD2. This clonotype was obtained from a middle-aged man with primary liver carcinoma and hepatitis B virus infection. The CDR3 sequence is CASSGTSGTNERFF. The CDR3 region has the DNA TGTGCCAGCAGCGGGACTAGCGGAACCAATGAGCGGTTCTTC.